Reported below is one TCR beta chain. What it binds is not known. V dropped 0 bases and J dropped 0 bases, with 2 bases sitting between them. This CDR3 region has 13 residues. CDR1 and CDR2 (germline): SGDLS, YYNGEE. This sample was taken from a study of siplizumab effects on memory and regulatory T cells. Study-level points and caveats: It was not possible to assign a naive or memory phenotype to roughly 80-96% of proliferating CD4+ or CD8+ clones.

The table came from immunoSEQ multiplex PCR; TCRdb's copy has only in-frame clones and leaves some out. The table records some 41,000 clones, 80% to 90% of them present only once. The sequenced sample consisted of naive CD4+ T cells sorted from blood. The sequence was collected from a human donor in good health. The V gene is TRBV9, the J gene TRBJ2-3; D call uncertain. This CDR3 reads CASSVGSTDTQYF. CDR3 sequence (DNA): TGTGCCAGCAGCGTAGGTAGCACAGATACGCAGTATTTT.